This is a list of T cell receptor beta chains from one sample in a study of T cell changes during pregnancy in multiple sclerosis. Assay: immunoSEQ multiplex PCR; the TCRdb copy retains only in-frame clones and omits some. The sample yields 58,000 or so clones, 92% seen once. The sequencing here drew on CD4+ T cells from peripheral blood mononuclear cells, taken in the third trimester of pregnancy. The receptor source for this set is a female donor with multiple sclerosis, enrolled in a pregnancy study. Both conserved end residues are part of each CDR3. D genes are given only for firm matches. Expanded clones are given a class, and other clones once, few, many or no size at all.

>TRBJ2-7|TRBV2|NA|NA
CASTRGSYEQYF
TGTGCCAGCACTAGGGGGTCCTACGAGCAGTACTTC
>TRBJ2-5|TRBV7-9|NA|NA
CASSSTTGEKTQYF
TGTGCCAGCAGCTCCACTACCGGGGAGAAGACCCAGTACTTC
>TRBJ2-3|TRBV5-6|NA|NA
CASRERDTQYF
TGTGCCAGCAGGGAGCGGGATACGCAGTATTTT
>TRBJ2-3|TRBV5-1|TRBD2|NA
CASSLEAGGPTDTQYF
TGCGCCAGCAGCTTGGAAGCGGGGGGGCCTACAGATACGCAGTATTTT
>TRBJ1-4|TRBV19|NA|NA
CASRRGKSEKLFF
TGTGCCAGTAGAAGGGGGAAAAGTGAAAAACTGTTTTTT
>TRBJ2-5|TRBV12-5|TRBD2|NA
CASGLVLETSRFRETQYF
TGTGCTAGTGGTTTGGTACTTGAGACTAGCCGTTTTAGGGAGACCCAGTACTTC
>TRBJ1-4|TRBV2|NA|NA
CASSDLGPGTNEKLFF
TGTGCCAGCAGTGATCTGGGTCCGGGTACTAATGAAAAACTGTTTTTT
>TRBJ1-5|TRBV30|NA|once
CAWTDGSNQPQHF
TGTGCCTGGACTGACGGGAGCAATCAGCCCCAGCATTTT
>TRBJ2-2|TRBV9|NA|NA
CASSPGAGANTGELFF
TGTGCCAGCAGCCCAGGGGCGGGGGCGAACACCGGGGAGCTGTTTTTT
>TRBJ2-7|TRBV27|TRBD2|NA
CASRQSGGFSYEQYF
TGTGCCAGCAGACAAAGCGGGGGGTTCTCCTACGAGCAGTACTTC
>TRBJ1-2|TRBV6-1|NA|NA
CASSEWNYSNYGYTF
TGTGCCAGCAGTGAGTGGAACTATTCTAACTATGGCTACACCTTC
>TRBJ2-7|TRBV28|NA|NA
CASSSGAPYEQYF
TGTGCCAGCAGCTCAGGGGCCCCCTACGAGCAGTACTTC
>TRBJ2-3|TRBV5-4|NA|NA
CASSLTGGLGDTQYF
TGTGCCAGCAGCTTGACCGGGGGGCTGGGAGATACGCAGTATTTT
>TRBJ1-5|TRBV2|NA|NA
CASSEALGGSDQPQHF
TGTGCCAGCAGTGAAGCGCTTGGGGGGTCGGATCAGCCCCAGCATTTT
>TRBJ2-3|TRBV19|TRBD1|NA
CASSDQGASDTQYF
TGTGCCAGTAGTGACCAGGGGGCCTCAGATACGCAGTATTTT
>TRBJ1-6|TRBV6-1|NA|NA
CASSEVVSAGNSPLHF
TGTGCCAGCAGTGAAGTGGTGTCTGCCGGTAATTCACCCCTCCACTTT
>TRBJ1-1|TRBV6-5|NA|NA
CASTKGVFNTEAFF
TGTGCCAGCACGAAAGGGGTTTTTAACACTGAAGCTTTCTTT
>TRBJ1-1|TRBV25-1|NA|NA
CASSEYSFGTLVTEAFF
TGTGCCAGCAGTGAATATAGTTTTGGGACATTGGTCACTGAAGCTTTCTTT
>TRBJ1-2|TRBV5-1|NA|NA
CASSLNAGEGYTF
TGCGCCAGCAGCTTGAATGCAGGGGAAGGCTACACCTTC
>TRBJ2-1|TRBV4-1|NA|NA
CASSLDSVNNEQFF
TGCGCCAGCAGCCTAGACAGCGTAAACAATGAGCAGTTCTTC
>TRBJ2-3|TRBV10-1|NA|NA
CASSESLAKDTQYF
TGCGCCAGCAGTGAGAGTCTAGCGAAAGATACGCAGTATTTT
>TRBJ2-1|TRBV7-9|NA|NA
CAGAGMSSYNEQFF
TGTGCTGGGGCGGGGATGAGCTCCTACAATGAGCAGTTCTTC
>TRBJ1-2|TRBV18|NA|NA
CASSPPAGYGYTF
TGTGCCAGCTCACCACCCGCGGGCTATGGCTACACCTTC
>TRBJ2-3|TRBV11-3|NA|NA
CASSSQPDDKDTQYF
TGTGCCAGCAGCTCCCAGCCCGACGACAAAGATACGCAGTATTTT
>TRBJ1-5|TRBV5-1|NA|few
CASSLAGGNQPQHF
TGCGCCAGCAGCTTGGCCGGGGGCAATCAGCCCCAGCATTTT
>TRBJ2-5|TRBV7-2|NA|NA
CASSLPLETQYF
TGTGCCAGCAGCTTACCCTTGGAGACCCAGTACTTC
>TRBJ1-4|TRBV2|TRBD1|NA
CASLRQGILTNEKLFF
TGTGCCAGCCTAAGACAGGGTATTTTAACTAATGAAAAACTGTTTTTT
>TRBJ2-1|TRBV7-2|TRBD1|NA
CASSNRDRLHNEQFF
TGTGCCAGCAGCAACCGGGACAGGCTCCACAATGAGCAGTTCTTC
>TRBJ1-2|TRBV10-3|NA|NA
CAISVGSTAGGYTF
TGTGCCATCAGTGTAGGCTCTACGGCGGGGGGCTACACCTTC
>TRBJ1-5|TRBV27|NA|NA
CASSYRGRGQPQHF
TGTGCCAGCAGTTATAGGGGGAGGGGTCAGCCCCAGCATTTT
>TRBJ1-5|TRBV27|TRBD1|NA
CASSKTQGLVGNGQPQHF
TGTGCCAGCAGCAAAACACAGGGGTTGGTGGGCAACGGTCAGCCCCAGCATTTT
>TRBJ1-1|TRBV5-5|NA|NA
CASSLTRGLRTEAFF
TGTGCCAGCAGCTTGACCCGGGGTCTTCGCACTGAAGCTTTCTTT
>TRBJ1-1|TRBV4-2|NA|NA
CASSQDSGSTEAFF
TGTGCCAGCAGCCAAGATTCGGGGAGCACTGAAGCTTTCTTT
>TRBJ1-1|TRBV5-6|NA|NA
CASSLGGVGAEAFF
TGTGCCAGCAGCTTAGGCGGGGTAGGGGCTGAAGCTTTCTTT
>TRBJ1-6|TRBV13|TRBD1|NA
CASSLGGRTGLRANSPLHF
TGTGCCAGCAGCTTAGGTGGTAGGACAGGTCTTCGGGCTAATTCACCCCTCCACTTT
>TRBJ2-7|TRBV18|NA|NA
CASRREAGAREQYF
TGTGCCAGCCGAAGGGAGGCGGGGGCGAGGGAGCAGTACTTC
>TRBJ2-7|TRBV2|TRBD1|NA
CASRREGTGEQYF
TGTGCCAGCAGGAGGGAGGGGACAGGGGAGCAGTACTTC
>TRBJ1-1|TRBV6-5|NA|NA
CASSYRGGPNTEAFF
TGTGCCAGCAGTTACCGGGGGGGGCCGAACACTGAAGCTTTCTTT
>TRBJ2-7|TRBV5-5|TRBD1|NA
CASSLEGAGYEQYF
TGTGCCAGCAGCTTGGAGGGGGCTGGTTACGAGCAGTACTTC
>TRBJ1-5|TRBV7-2|TRBD1|NA
CASSLDRGWYQPQHF
TGTGCCAGCAGCCTGGACAGGGGGTGGTATCAGCCCCAGCATTTT
>TRBJ1-2|TRBV18|TRBD1|NA
CASSLGNRDRVNGYTF
TGTGCCAGCTCACTGGGAAACCGGGACAGGGTTAATGGCTACACCTTC
>TRBJ2-3|TRBV2|NA|NA
CASSERETSTDTQYF
TGTGCCAGCAGTGAGAGGGAGACTAGCACAGATACGCAGTATTTT
>TRBJ1-1|TRBV14|TRBD1|NA
CASSQDEGQENTEAFF
TGTGCCAGCAGCCAAGATGAGGGACAGGAGAACACTGAAGCTTTCTTT
>TRBJ2-7|TRBV2|NA|NA
CASSYRAYEQYF
TGTGCCAGCAGTTACAGGGCCTACGAGCAGTACTTC
>TRBJ2-3|TRBV19|NA|NA
CACSGGEYTDTQYF
TGTGCCTGCTCAGGAGGGGAATACACAGATACGCAGTATTTT
>TRBJ1-6|TRBV6-5|NA|NA
CASRGTNNSPLHF
TGTGCCAGCAGGGGCACCAATAATTCACCCCTCCACTTT